This TCR beta chain was captured in a study of cytomegalovirus exposure and HLA in healthy donors. CDR3 size: 16 residues. Trimming removed 2 bases from V and 4 bases from J; junction bases left unmatched: 8. The germline gives CDR1 MNHNY, CDR2 SVGAGI (reference sequence). The PCR employed 60 Vbeta primers together with 13 Jbeta primers. Libraries were prepared by immunoSEQ multiplex PCR; TCRdb keeps only in-frame clonotypes and omits some of them. Here the sample spans under 200,000 clones, under 80% being singletons. The gene calls are TRBV6-6 and TRBJ2-1; 7 positions agree with TRBD2. The source material was PBMCs. This TCR derives from a woman younger than 45 in good health and CMV-seronegative. The CDR3 spells CASSYGSGAGYNEQFF. In DNA form, the CDR3 reads TGTGCCAGCAGTTACGGCAGCGGGGCAGGTTACAATGAGCAGTTCTTC.